Below, 10 T cell receptor beta chains from the same sample are listed, as sequenced in a study of T cells in Graves' hyperthyroidism and ophthalmopathy. RNA transcripts provided the source from which TCR beta CDR3 regions were amplified. First-round RT-PCR of the TCR CDR3 relied on the HTBI primer set. Each CDR3 protein gets one entry after TCRdb re-called the multiplex PCR reads with MiXCR. The sample consists of tens of thousands of distinct CDR3 sequences, 45% to 65% of them appearing once. Material for sequencing was peripheral blood or thyroid tissue (not recorded which). The receptor source for this set is a man between 18 and 35 years old with Graves' hyperthyroidism.

The V call is TRBV10-3, the J call TRBJ2-7; 10 bases line up with TRBD1. CDR1 ENHRY and CDR2 SYGVKD come from the germline V gene. V shed 10 bases and J 1 base; nucleotides not matched to a gene: 4. The CDR3 has 13 amino acids. The CDR3 here is CANGQGVSYEQYF. The CDR3 DNA reads as TGTGCCAACGGACAGGGGGTATCCTACGAGCAGTACTTC.

J is TRBJ1-2 and V is TRBV10-3, with a possible D match to TRBD1 (5 bases). The CDR3 covers 14 residues. Germline V gene sequence: CDR1 ENHRY, CDR2 SYGVKD. Trimming cost V 10 bases and J 1 base, with 16 bases left between them. The DNA for the CDR3 is TGTGCCACCCGAGGGACTGGCGGTAACTATGGCTACACCTTC. Translating it yields CATRGTGGNYGYTF.

This clonotype was counted at least ten times. The chain is built from TRBV7-8 and TRBJ2-2; D gene uncertain. The CDR3 extends over 15 amino acids. V was trimmed by 4 bases and J by 5 bases, leaving 14 bases between them. Germline values: CDR1 SGHVS, CDR2 FQNEAQ. The CDR3, as DNA: TGTGCCAGCAGCTCCTCCTCCGGGCGGACCGGGGAGCTGTTTTTT. Protein product: CASSSSSGRTGELFF.

This clonotype was seen just once. J is TRBJ1-1 and V is TRBV15; D is possibly TRBD1 (5 bases). Germline V gives CDR1 LNHNV, CDR2 YYDKDF (reference sequence). This CDR3 spans 13 amino acids. V was clipped by 9 bases and J by 3 bases, with 14 bases between them. The CDR3 DNA reads TGTGCCACTTTACAGGACGGGTACACTGAAGCTTTCTTT. Protein sequence: CATLQDGYTEAFF.

This clonotype occurred a few times. The gene calls are TRBV7-7 and TRBJ2-5, with 13 bases that match TRBD2. V lost 5 bases, J lost 3 bases, and 0 bases stayed unmatched. This CDR3 region has 14 residues. CDR1 SSHAT and CDR2 FNYEAQ come from the germline V gene (reference sequence). CDR3 sequence reads: CASSTSGREETQYF. The DNA for the CDR3 is TGTGCCAGCAGCACTAGCGGGAGGGAAGAGACCCAGTACTTC.

V gene TRBV20-1 combines with J gene TRBJ2-5, with 11 bases aligning to TRBD2. The ends lost 2 bases at V and 5 bases at J; junction bases unmatched: 4. The CDR3 runs 14 residues. CDR1 DFQATT and CDR2 SNEGSKA come from the germline V gene (reference sequence). The DNA for the CDR3 is TGCAGTGCTAGAACGACTAGCGGGGCGGAGACCCAGTACTTC. Amino acid sequence: CSARTTSGAETQYF.

This clonotype has a count of ten or more. V usage is TRBV18 and J usage is TRBJ1-4, with D perhaps TRBD1 (5 bases). V lost 8 bases, J lost 8 bases, and 9 bases lay in between. The CDR3 runs to 11 residues. From germline, CDR1 is KGHSH and CDR2 LQKENI. CDR3 in DNA: TGTGCCAGCGCCCGACAGGAAAAACTGTTTTTT. This gives the protein CASARQEKLFF.

This clonotype was seen once. This chain uses TRBV10-3 with TRBJ1-2; 7 bases match TRBD1. Trimming cost V 8 bases and J 4 bases; bases outside gene matches: 4. This CDR3 contains 12 residues. Germline V gene lookup returns CDR1 ENHRY and CDR2 SYGVKD. For the CDR3, the DNA is TGTGCCATCGGGGGACAGTTCTATGGCTACACCTTC. Amino acids: CAIGGQFYGYTF.

This rearrangement joins TRBV5-1 to TRBJ2-7, with D possibly matching TRBD1 (5 bases). Germline assignment: CDR1 SGHRS and CDR2 YFSETQ. This CDR3 spans 14 amino acids. The germline V and J ends were trimmed by 0 bases and 2 bases, with 9 bases remaining between them. The CDR3 DNA reads as TGCGCCAGCAGCTTGGGGGGCTCGGCCTACGAGCAGTACTTC. Amino acids: CASSLGGSAYEQYF.

The chain has TRBV24-1 and TRBJ2-7, with 8 nucleotides matching TRBD1. The CDR3 totals 15 residues. Germline CDR1 is KGHDR and CDR2 is SFDVKD. After removal of 3 bases from V and 3 bases from J, the junction contained 6 bases not matched to a gene. The CDR3 is CATSDGGTGYYEQYF. The CDR3, as DNA: TGTGCCACCAGTGATGGCGGGACAGGTTACTACGAGCAGTACTTC.